This section outlines one T cell receptor beta chain sequence together with its context. Its antigen remains unknown. The source of the sample is a study of T cell clonotyping in hematopoietic cell transplantation. Study-wide results and limits: After transplant, recipient diversity fell while pathologically expanded clonotypes grew through day 180. Few recipient clonotypes overlapped donors; over 97% were de novo at given depth. Broader posttransplant TCR repertoire diversity was predicted by graft donor and pretransplant recipient Inverse Simpson Index values. Cells were unsorted, so CD4 and CD8 contributions were not separated.

Profiled with immunoSEQ multiplex PCR; TCRdb holds only in-frame clones, not every one. Of about 8,000 clones listed, 90% to 95% are singletons. The V end lost 6 bases, the J end lost 2 bases, and 11 bases lay between the germline ends. The CDR3 runs 13 residues. The germline gives CDR1 MNHNY, CDR2 SVGAGI (reference sequence). The sample was peripheral blood mononuclear cells, taken 30 days after allogeneic stem cell transplant. This receptor was obtained from a male patient aged 55 to 70 who had an allogeneic stem cell transplant from an unrelated donor, so T cells may come from the graft donor. Some clones in this sample may be carry-over from other donors' samples. V gene TRBV6-6 combines with J gene TRBJ2-7; D ambiguous. The CDR3 sequence is CASRDGATYEQYF. The CDR3 coding sequence is TGTGCCAGCAGGGACGGTGCCACCTACGAGCAGTACTTC.